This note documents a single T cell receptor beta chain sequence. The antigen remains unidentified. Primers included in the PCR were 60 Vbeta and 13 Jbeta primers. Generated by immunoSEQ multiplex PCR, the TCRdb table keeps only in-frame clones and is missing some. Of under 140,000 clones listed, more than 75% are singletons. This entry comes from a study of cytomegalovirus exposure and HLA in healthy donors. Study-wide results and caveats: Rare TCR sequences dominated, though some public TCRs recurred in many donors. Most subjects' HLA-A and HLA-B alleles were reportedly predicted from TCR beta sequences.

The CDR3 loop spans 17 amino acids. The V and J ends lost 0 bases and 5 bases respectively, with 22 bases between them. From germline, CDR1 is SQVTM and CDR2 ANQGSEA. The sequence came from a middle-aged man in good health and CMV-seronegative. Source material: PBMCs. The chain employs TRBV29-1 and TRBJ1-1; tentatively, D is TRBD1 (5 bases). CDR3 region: CSVEDTGRAGLFTEAFF. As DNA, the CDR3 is TGCAGCGTTGAAGATACTGGTCGGGCAGGGCTGTTTACTGAAGCTTTCTTT.